This T cell receptor beta chain was sequenced for a study of T cells in Graves' hyperthyroidism and ophthalmopathy (dated by TCRdb to about 2019). Background for the entire study: Peripheral blood samples were taken at the time of initial diagnosis, prior to any treatment. Whether ophthalmopathy could be predicted prospectively was tested in an independent validation cohort made up of 18 to 20 hyperthyroidism patients plus 17 patients who later progressed to ophthalmopathy. The 75 to 100 discovery patients were randomly split 7:3 into training and test sets. To identify TCR V-J signatures that set the groups apart, the researchers used a discovery cohort of 100 patients, made up of roughly 40 with Graves' ophthalmopathy and around 58 with stable Graves' hyperthyroidism. The paper reports TCR Vbeta CDR3 sequencing of roughly 140 peripheral blood samples: around 45 ophthalmopathy, about 75 hyperthyroidism and around 17 progressor patients. In over five Graves' hyperthyroidism patients, the study also compared T-cell repertoires from thyroid tissue with T-cell repertoires from blood. Once sampling was done, hyperthyroidism patients were given methimazole at a starting dose of 30 mg daily, whereas ophthalmopathy patients were given high-dose intravenous methylprednisolone.

The table lists this clonotype with a few counts. Its binding antigen is unknown. Per-base quality was not reported, and no clone a single base away is much larger than it. Here V drops 2 bases and J drops 9 bases, and the junction holds 10 bases not matched to any gene. According to the germline V gene (reference sequence), CDR1 reads LNHDA and CDR2 reads SQIVND. Including cysteine and phenylalanine, the CDR3 has 16 amino acids. Only the CDR3 portion is preserved as DNA: 48 bases, with reading frame beginning at the first base. A patient counted as having stable Graves' hyperthyroidism if no progression to ophthalmopathy occurred over 18 months of follow-up. The hyperthyroidism patients were between 18 and 65 years old and newly diagnosed, with a disease duration of less than 2 months. Exclusion was applied to patients with uncontrolled infections, other autoimmune diseases, pregnancy or lactation. Clinical symptoms, serum thyroxine and TRAb, thyroid ultrasound, and orbital computed tomography formed the basis for the diagnoses. Ficoll-Paque density gradient centrifugation was used to isolate PBMCs from approximately 10 ml of fresh peripheral blood. Trizol reagent was used to extract total RNA, and RNA quality was then checked on an Agilent 2100 Bioanalyzer.

Results and caveats for the whole study, not just this receptor: In cross-validation, a model built on a 13 V-J signature told ophthalmopathy apart from stable hyperthyroidism with about 90% sensitivity and about 81% specificity, and in testing the same model reached 80%/75%. Most expanded thyroid clonotypes (frequency above 0.001) were also detected in blood, suggesting blood repertoires may reflect thyroid immune responses. Sample size was not statistically predetermined, and investigators were not blinded to group allocation. During validation, the model predicted progression to ophthalmopathy a median of approximately 6.5 months ahead of onset, with around 71% sensitivity and around 72% specificity.

TCR beta CDR3 regions were amplified from RNA transcripts. For the first round of RT-PCR on the TCR CDR3, the HTBI primer set was used together with the Qiagen OneStep RT-PCR kit. A second multiplex PCR round built the libraries, followed by size selection and purification. Sequencing of the libraries was done on an Illumina HiSeq2000 using paired-end 100 bp reads. Per the source publication's procedure: SOAPnuke was used to process the raw data, removing reads that contained adapters or uncalled bases, had a mean Phred below 15, or lacked an exact match to the constant primer or identifier. COPE v1.2.5 was used to merge the high-quality paired reads, and each unique nucleotide sequence was defined as a clonotype. Clonotypes were aligned to IMGT TRBV, TRBD and TRBJ reference segments using MiTCR v1.1. Analysis was restricted to V-J combinations with a frequency above 0.0001, which covered about 99% of repertoires. A TCS score was defined as the ratio between F50 (clonal expansion) and ExV (chaos), using BLOSUM62-based TCRdist between CDR3 peptides within each V-J. Welch's t-statistics and random forest reduced around 520 V-J features to roughly 13, which were used in a naive Bayes classifier (R e1071). TCRdb reran the public reads through fastp at Q25 and MiXCR, keeping productive beta chains. CDR3 protein sequences are deduplicated, and each keeps its most common genes and DNA. TCRdb's processing, not the authors', yielded these V and J calls. The sample table records 300,000 to 450,000 distinct CDR3 sequences; 11% to 15% of these occur just once. The ten largest clones add up to 9.5% to 12% of the sample.

The TCR was taken from a woman aged 55-70 years with Graves' hyperthyroidism. Sequenced input: blood. Recombination connected TRBV19 to TRBJ2-1, with 10 central nucleotides matching TRBD2. The DNA sequence is given as TGTGCCAGTAGTATACCCTTAGGGAGCGGGAGGGGTGAGCAGTTCTTC. Its translation reads: CASSIPLGSGRGEQFF.